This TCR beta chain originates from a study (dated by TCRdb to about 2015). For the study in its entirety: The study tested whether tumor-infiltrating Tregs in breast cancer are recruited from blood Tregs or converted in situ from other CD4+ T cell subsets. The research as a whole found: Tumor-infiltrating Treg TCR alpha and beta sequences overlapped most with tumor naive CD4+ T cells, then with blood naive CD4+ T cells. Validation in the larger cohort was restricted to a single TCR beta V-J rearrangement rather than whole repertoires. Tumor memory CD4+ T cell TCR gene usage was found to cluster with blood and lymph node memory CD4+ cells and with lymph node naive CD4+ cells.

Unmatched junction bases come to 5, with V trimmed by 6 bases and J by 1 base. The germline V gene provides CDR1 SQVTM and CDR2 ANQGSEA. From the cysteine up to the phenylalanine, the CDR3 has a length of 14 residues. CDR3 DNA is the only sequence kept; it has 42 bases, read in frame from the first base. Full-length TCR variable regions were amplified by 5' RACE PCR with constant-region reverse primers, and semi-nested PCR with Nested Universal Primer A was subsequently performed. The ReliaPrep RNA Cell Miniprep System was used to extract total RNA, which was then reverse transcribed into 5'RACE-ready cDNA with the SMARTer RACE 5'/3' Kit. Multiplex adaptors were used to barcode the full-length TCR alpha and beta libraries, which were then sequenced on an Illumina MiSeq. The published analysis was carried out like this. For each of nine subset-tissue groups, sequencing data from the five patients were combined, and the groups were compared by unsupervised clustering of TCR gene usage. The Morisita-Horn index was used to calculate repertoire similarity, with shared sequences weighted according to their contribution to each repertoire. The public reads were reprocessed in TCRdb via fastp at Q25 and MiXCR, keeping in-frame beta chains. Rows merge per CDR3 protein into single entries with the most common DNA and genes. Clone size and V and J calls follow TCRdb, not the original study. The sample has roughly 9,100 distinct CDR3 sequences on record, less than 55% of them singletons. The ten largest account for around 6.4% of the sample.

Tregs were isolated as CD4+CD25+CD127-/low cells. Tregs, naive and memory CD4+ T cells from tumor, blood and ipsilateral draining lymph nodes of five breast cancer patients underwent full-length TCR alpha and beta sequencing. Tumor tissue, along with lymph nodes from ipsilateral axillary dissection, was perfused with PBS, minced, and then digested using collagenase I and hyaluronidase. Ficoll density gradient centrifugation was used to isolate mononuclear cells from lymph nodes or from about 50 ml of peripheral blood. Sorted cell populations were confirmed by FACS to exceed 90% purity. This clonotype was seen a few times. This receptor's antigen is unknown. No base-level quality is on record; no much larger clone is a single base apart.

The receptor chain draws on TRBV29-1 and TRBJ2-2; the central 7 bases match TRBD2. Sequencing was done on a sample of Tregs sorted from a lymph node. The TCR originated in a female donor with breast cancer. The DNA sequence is TGCAGCGTATTCCTAGCGGTGAACACCGGGGAGCTGTTTTTT. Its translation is CSVFLAVNTGELFF.